This TCR beta chain derives from a study of brain T cells in children with intractable seizures. Study-wide findings and caveats: Viral specificity was inferred only from CDR3 similarity; HCMV serostatus was unknown.

V shed 0 bases, J shed 9 bases, and the junction held 7 bases outside the gene matches. Germline V CDR1 and CDR2: SGHAT, FQNNGV. CDR3 size: 15 residues. To note about this clone: The antigen remains unidentified.

Method: immunoSEQ multiplex PCR; TCRdb's copy keeps in-frame clones and lacks some. The sample gives 340,000 or so clones, over 90% of which show up once; approximately 5% is in the top ten. Time point defined: blood from clinic visit 5 months post-surgery; TSC patient then seizure free. Only cases whose brain tissue showed the highest T cell transcript signatures were sequenced. The J gene is TRBJ2-5, the V gene TRBV11-2; 10 nucleotides match TRBD2. This receptor was taken from a boy under two years old with tuberous sclerosis and intractable seizures. The sequences come from peripheral blood, collected roughly 5 months after surgery. The CDR3 DNA reads as TGTGCCAGCAGCTTAGATGGCCTAGCGGGGGTGGCCCAGTACTTC. Its translation is CASSLDGLAGVAQYF.